Shown below are 20 T cell receptor beta chains from a single sample sequenced in a study of blood T cell repertoires in COVID-19. Assay used: immunoSEQ multiplex PCR; TCRdb lists only in-frame clones, some missing. The sample records about 160,000 clones, about 92% being singletons. Sample: peripheral blood. All receptors come from a man younger than 45 with COVID-19, enrolled during active disease.

The chain recombines TRBV7-9 with TRBJ2-7; the D gene is possibly TRBD2 (5 bases). CDR3 length: 15 amino acids. Germline CDR1 and CDR2: SEHNR and FQNEAQ (reference sequence). The V gene lost 1 base and the J gene lost 4 bases, with 14 bases spanning the gap. The CDR3 reads CASSLGTGYAYEQYF. The CDR3 region has the DNA TGTGCCAGCAGCTTAGGAACGGGGTATGCGTACGAGCAGTACTTC.

This rearrangement joins TRBV21-1 to TRBJ1-5; the tabulated D call, TRBD1, remains unverified against the DNA. TRBV21-1 is tagged as a pseudogene. This CDR3 region has 16 residues. CDR3 DNA: TGTGCCAGCAGCAAGAGGGACAGGGGGACCAATCAGCCCCAGCATTTT. Its translation: CASSKRDRGTNQPQHF.

The rearrangement uses TRBV19 and TRBJ1-1, with TRBD1 identical over 9 bases. The CDR3 runs 14 residues. CDR1 is LNHDA, CDR2 SQIVND, per germline (reference sequence). V lost 8 bases, J lost 5 bases, and 9 bases stayed unmatched. This chain's CDR3 is CASSLDRGGTEAFF. The DNA for the CDR3 is TGTGCCAGTTCCCTGGACAGGGGCGGAACTGAAGCTTTCTTT.

The chain uses TRBV6-5 and TRBJ1-5; D unclear. Germline values: CDR1 MNHEY, CDR2 SVGAGI. This CDR3 contains 13 residues. The ends were cut back, 2 bases at V and 7 bases at J, with 9 bases in the middle. CDR3 in DNA: TGTGCCAGCAGTTACCGGGAGCTACAGCCCCAGCATTTT. Amino acids: CASSYRELQPQHF.

This chain connects TRBV7-8 to TRBJ1-4; D gene uncertain. Germline values: CDR1 SGHVS, CDR2 FQNEAQ. The CDR3 is made up of 17 amino acids. Trimming shortened V by 0 bases and J by 5 bases, and 16 bases separated the two germline ends. DNA of the CDR3: TGTGCCAGCAGCTTAGCGCTCGCCCAGGCCCAGAATGAAAAACTGTTTTTT. This sequence encodes CASSLALAQAQNEKLFF.

The rearrangement joins TRBV11-2 to TRBJ2-2; D is possibly TRBD1 (6 bases). CDR1 is SGHAT and CDR2 is FQNNGV in the germline V gene. V was shortened by 3 bases and J by 0 bases, with 14 bases between the two germline ends. This CDR3 has 17 amino acids. This CDR3 reads CASSFRQVNANTGELFF. The CDR3 DNA is TGTGCCAGCAGCTTCCGACAGGTTAACGCGAACACCGGGGAGCTGTTTTTT.

This chain connects TRBV5-1 to TRBJ1-1, with TRBD1 identical over 8 bases. Losses at the gene ends were 3 bases for V and 1 base for J; bases not matched to a gene: 14. The germline CDR1 and CDR2 sequences are SGHRS and YFSETQ. The CDR3 is 18 amino acids. The CDR3 reads CASSYFLRQGLQNTEAFF. CDR3 coding DNA: TGCGCCAGCAGCTATTTTCTTCGACAGGGGCTTCAGAACACTGAAGCTTTCTTT.

V is TRBV4-3 and J is TRBJ1-3; D not resolved. The CDR3 has 17 residues. Trimming stripped 0 bases from V and 0 bases from J, with 12 bases between. Germline CDR1 and CDR2: LGHNA and YSLEER. In nucleotides, the CDR3 is TGCGCCAGCAGCCAAGAGCAGGACTGGAGCTCTGGAAACACCATATATTTT. Protein: CASSQEQDWSSGNTIYF.

This clone came up once. This chain links TRBV19 with TRBJ2-1; 13 bases line up with TRBD2. V dropped 5 bases and J dropped 7; count of bases not matched to a gene: 8. The germline V gene has CDR1 LNHDA and CDR2 SQIVND (reference sequence). The CDR3 contains 16 residues. CDR3 residues: CASSVLPGLAGNEQFF. The CDR3, as DNA: TGTGCCAGTAGTGTACTCCCGGGACTAGCGGGGAATGAGCAGTTCTTC. Filled out from reference TRBV19 and TRBJ2-1, the complete variable domain reads DGGITQSPKYLFRKEGQNVTLSCEQNLNHDAMYWYRQDPGQGLRLIYYSQIVNDFQKGDIAEGYSVSREKKESFPLTVTSAQKNPTAFYLCASSVLPGLAGNEQFFGPGTRLTVL.

The chain employs TRBV5-1 and TRBJ2-7; 11 positions agree with TRBD1. CDR3 size: 14 residues. Germline V lookup: CDR1 SGHRS, CDR2 YFSETQ. With 2 bases clipped from V and 5 bases from J, the junction kept 3 bases outside the gene matches. The CDR3 reads CASSFGQGANEQYF. For the CDR3, the DNA is TGCGCCAGCAGCTTTGGACAGGGGGCGAACGAGCAGTACTTC.

V is TRBV27 and J is TRBJ1-2; TRBD1 is a possible D gene (6 bases). Trimming pared 7 bases from V and 2 bases from J, leaving 14 bases between. In germline, CDR1 is MNHEY, CDR2 SMNVEV (reference sequence). The CDR3 has 14 residues. The DNA of the CDR3 is TGTGCCAGCACATCCTTCACAGGGAACTATGGCTACACCTTC. Protein: CASTSFTGNYGYTF.

V is TRBV5-1 and J is TRBJ1-1; tentative D call: TRBD1 (6 bases). Per the germline V gene, CDR1 is SGHRS and CDR2 is YFSETQ. The CDR3 loop spans 14 amino acids. V shed 3 bases and J shed 1 base, with 10 bases lying between them. The CDR3 nucleotides read TGCGCCAGCAGCTCCCAGGGACAGAACACTGAAGCTTTCTTT. It yields the protein CASSSQGQNTEAFF.

The V and J genes are TRBV7-8 and TRBJ2-2, with 8 positions matching TRBD1. The CDR3 sequence is 13 residues long. The germline V gene encodes CDR1 SGHVS and CDR2 FQNEAQ. V gave up 5 bases and J gave up 6 bases; unmatched junction bases: 2. The CDR3 reads CASSLQGAGELFF. The CDR3 nucleotides are TGTGCCAGCAGCCTACAGGGGGCCGGGGAGCTGTTTTTT.

The chain employs TRBV11-3 and TRBJ1-1; 8 bases line up with TRBD1. The CDR3 covers 16 residues. Per the germline V gene, CDR1 is SGHNT and CDR2 is YENEEA. The V and J ends lost 5 bases and 3 bases, in that order; junction bases with no gene match: 11. CDR3 sequence reads: CASSPGGGVGHTEAFF. The CDR3 DNA reads as TGTGCCAGCAGCCCAGGGGGCGGAGTTGGGCACACTGAAGCTTTCTTT.

The genes are TRBV30 and TRBJ1-2, with D unclear. This CDR3 spans 14 amino acids. V lost 3 bases to trimming and J lost 5 bases, with 16 bases between them. CDR1 and CDR2 from the germline V gene are GTSNPN and SVGIG (reference sequence). Here the CDR3 reads CAWSSAEELYGYTF. The CDR3 nucleotides are TGTGCCTGGAGCTCTGCCGAGGAACTGTATGGCTACACCTTC.

V gene TRBV27 combines with J gene TRBJ2-3; weak D call: TRBD2 (6 bases). Germline V gene data show CDR1 as MNHEY and CDR2 as SMNVEV (reference sequence). There are 12 residues in the CDR3. V was clipped by 5 bases and J by 6 bases, with 9 bases between them. The CDR3 reads CASSPGVDTQYF. CDR3 nucleotide sequence: TGTGCCAGCAGTCCGGGAGTGGATACGCAGTATTTT.

V usage is TRBV7-9 and J usage is TRBJ1-1, with D tentatively TRBD1 (5 bases). Germline CDR1 is SEHNR and CDR2 is FQNEAQ (reference sequence). V lost 6 bases, J lost 3 bases, and 8 bases lay in between. The CDR3 consists of 12 residues. DNA of the CDR3: TGTGCCAGCAGTCAGGGTTACACTGAAGCTTTCTTT. Its protein is CASSQGYTEAFF.

The gene calls are TRBV28 and TRBJ2-2; TRBD1 aligns across 8 bases. This CDR3 has 15 residues. Losses at the gene ends were 2 bases for V and 6 bases for J; bases not matched to a gene: 5. Germline-derived CDR1 and CDR2 are MDHEN and SYDVKM. CDR3 in DNA: TGTGCCAGCAGTTTACAGGACAGGGTTGCCGGGGAGCTGTTTTTT. Residues: CASSLQDRVAGELFF. The whole variable domain, remainder taken from reference TRBV28 and TRBJ2-2, is DVKVTQSSRYLVKRTGEKVFLECVQDMDHENMFWYRQDPGLGLRLIYFSYDVKMKEKGDIPEGYSVSREKKERFSLILESASTNQTSMYLCASSLQDRVAGELFFGEGSRLTVL.

V gene TRBV5-4 combines with J gene TRBJ1-1; TRBD1 matches at 8 bases. This CDR3 region has 15 residues. V was clipped by 3 bases and J by 2 bases; unmatched bases: 6. Germline CDR1 and CDR2: SGHNT and YYREEE (reference sequence). CDR3 in DNA: TGTGCCAGCAGCTCGGACAGGGATTTAAACACTGAAGCTTTCTTT. Protein product: CASSSDRDLNTEAFF.

This clone came up a few times. The rearrangement joins TRBV6-5 to TRBJ2-7; TRBD2 matches at 11 bases. CDR3 length: 15 amino acids. The germline V gene encodes CDR1 MNHEY and CDR2 SVGAGI. V was pared by 5 bases and J by 3 bases, with 6 bases of the junction left unmatched. CDR3 in amino acids: CASSPRLAGYYEQYF. Here the CDR3 DNA reads TGTGCCAGCAGTCCCCGACTAGCGGGGTACTACGAGCAGTACTTC.